This T cell receptor (beta chain) was retrieved from a study of T cells after yellow fever vaccination. Overall study findings and caveats: Contamination by abundant bulk-population clonotypes could be present in FACS-sorted repertoires. Subsequent to the booster, the majority of primary-vaccination clones reappeared (around 96% CD4, around 90% CD8). Few clonotypes appeared in both CD4 and CD8 compartments.

This clonotype was observed many times. Its cognate antigen is unknown. The CDR3 has 16 residues. Germline loops: CDR1 MNHEY, CDR2 SVGAGI. V gave up 0 bases and J gave up 2 bases, with 12 bases separating them. TCRdb re-analysed the 5' RACE reads in MiXCR, keeping a single row per CDR3 protein. The repertoire consists of 500,000 to 550,000 distinct CDR3 sequences, with just over 20% occurring once and the leading ten covering approximately 15%. The specimen was PBMCs, collected about 21 days after the first yellow fever vaccination. J is TRBJ2-3 and V is TRBV6-5; D unresolved. The sequence was collected from a man between 18 and 35 years old who received the YFV17D yellow fever vaccine. The CDR3 spells CASSYSMADLTDTQYF. CDR3 DNA: TGTGCCAGCAGTTACTCGATGGCAGACCTCACAGATACGCAGTATTTT.